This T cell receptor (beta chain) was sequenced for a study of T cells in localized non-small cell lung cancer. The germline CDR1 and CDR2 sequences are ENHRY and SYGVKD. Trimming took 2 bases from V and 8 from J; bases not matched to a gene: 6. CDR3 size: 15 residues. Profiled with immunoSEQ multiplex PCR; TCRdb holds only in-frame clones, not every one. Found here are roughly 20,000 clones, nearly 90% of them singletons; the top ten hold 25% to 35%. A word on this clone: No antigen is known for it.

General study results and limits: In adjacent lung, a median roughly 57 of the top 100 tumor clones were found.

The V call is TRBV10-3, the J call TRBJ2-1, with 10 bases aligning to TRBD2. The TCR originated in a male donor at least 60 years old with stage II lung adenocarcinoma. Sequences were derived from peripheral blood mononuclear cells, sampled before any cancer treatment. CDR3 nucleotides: TGTGCCATCAGTGAGGGACTAGCGGTCGGATATGAGCAGTTCTTC. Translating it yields CAISEGLAVGYEQFF.